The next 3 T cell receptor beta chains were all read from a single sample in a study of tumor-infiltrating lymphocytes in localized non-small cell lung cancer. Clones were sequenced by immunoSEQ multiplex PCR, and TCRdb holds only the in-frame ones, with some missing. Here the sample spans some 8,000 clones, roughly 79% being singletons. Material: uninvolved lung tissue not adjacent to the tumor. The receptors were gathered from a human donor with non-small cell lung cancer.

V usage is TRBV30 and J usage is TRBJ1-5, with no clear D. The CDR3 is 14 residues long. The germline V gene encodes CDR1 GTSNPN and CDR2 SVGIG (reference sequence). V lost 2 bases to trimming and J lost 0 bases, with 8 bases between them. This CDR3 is CAWSLSYSNQPQHF. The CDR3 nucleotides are TGTGCCTGGAGTCTTTCCTATAGCAATCAGCCCCAGCATTTT. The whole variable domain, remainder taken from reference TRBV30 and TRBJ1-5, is SQTIHQWPATLVQPVGSPLSLECTVEGTSNPNLYWYRQAAGRGLQLLFYSVGIGQISSEVPQNLSASRPQDRQFILSSKKLLLSDSGFYLCAWSLSYSNQPQHFGDGTRLSIL.

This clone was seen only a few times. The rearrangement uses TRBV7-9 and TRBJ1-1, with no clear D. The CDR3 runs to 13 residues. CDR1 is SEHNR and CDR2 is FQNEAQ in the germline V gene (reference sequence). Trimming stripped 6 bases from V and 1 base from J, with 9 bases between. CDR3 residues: CASSRPGNTEAFF. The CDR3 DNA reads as TGTGCCAGCAGTAGACCAGGGAACACTGAAGCTTTCTTT.

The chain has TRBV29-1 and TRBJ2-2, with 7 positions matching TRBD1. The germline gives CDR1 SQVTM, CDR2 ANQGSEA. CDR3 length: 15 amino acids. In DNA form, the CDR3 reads TGCACCTCTACAGGGGCTGGTGGGAACACCGGGGAGCTGTTTTTT. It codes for CTSTGAGGNTGELFF.